The source of this T cell receptor beta chain is a study of blood T cell repertoires in COVID-19. J was trimmed by 9 bases and V by 3 bases; bases with no gene match: 7. Germline values: CDR1 SGHTA, CDR2 FQGNSA. This CDR3 spans 15 amino acids. Libraries were prepared by immunoSEQ multiplex PCR; TCRdb keeps only in-frame clonotypes and omits some of them. The table shows 250,000 to 350,000 clones, with about 87% occurring only once. Participants were aged about 18 to 100 years, lived in over 20 US areas, and enrolled virtually. The chain uses TRBV7-2 and TRBJ2-1; 11 nucleotides agree with TRBD2. The sequence was collected from a woman aged 18-35 years who had recovered from COVID-19. The sequencing input was PBMCs or T cells enriched from blood (not recorded which). The CDR3 is CASSFSGRAGGEQFF. In DNA, the CDR3 is TGTGCCAGCAGCTTTAGCGGGAGGGCCGGCGGTGAGCAGTTCTTC.